The clone carrying this T cell receptor (beta chain) is a singleton in its sample. Its target is not known. Unique molecular identifiers were incorporated when the TCRbeta library was constructed. TCRdb independently ran MiXCR on the PCR reads; one entry per CDR3 protein. The sample records hundreds of thousands of distinct CDR3 sequences, over 10% being singletons. The data originate from a study of T-cell reconstitution after alpha-beta-depleted transplantation in children. V lost 0 bases to trimming and J lost 1 base, with 16 bases between them. Germline CDR1 reads MNHEY; CDR2 reads SVGAGI. The CDR3 covers 17 residues. Study-wide points: Expanded graft clones, several hundred of them, were reportedly the source of alpha-beta T cells about two months after transplant.

The J gene is TRBJ2-7, the V gene TRBV6-5, with D possibly being TRBD2 (6 bases). The source was PBMCs, mostly from graft donor cells, collected 360 days after TCRalphabeta/CD19-depleted stem cell transplant. This receptor was taken from a male patient younger than 18 who had a stem cell transplant for acute myeloid leukemia, so the T cells may come from the graft donor. DNA for the CDR3: TGTGCCAGCAGTTACTCGCAGACGGCGGGACCTTCCTACGAGCAGTACTTC. This sequence encodes CASSYSQTAGPSYEQYF.